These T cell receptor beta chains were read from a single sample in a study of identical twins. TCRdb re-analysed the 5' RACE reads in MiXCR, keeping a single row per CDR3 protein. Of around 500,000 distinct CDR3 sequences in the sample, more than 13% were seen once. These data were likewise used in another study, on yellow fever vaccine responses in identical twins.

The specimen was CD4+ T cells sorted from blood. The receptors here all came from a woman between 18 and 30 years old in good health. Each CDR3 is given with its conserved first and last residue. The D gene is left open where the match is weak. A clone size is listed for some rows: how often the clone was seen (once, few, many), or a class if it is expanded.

DNA: TGTGCCTGGAGCCCAAAACGGGGGGGCGGGCAGCCCCAGCATTTT
CDR3: CAWSPKRGGGQPQHF
V: TRBV30
D: NA
J: TRBJ1-5
size: few

DNA: TGTGCCCATTCGGGTCTAGCGGGAGGGGCCGAGCAGTACTTC
CDR3: CAHSGLAGGAEQYF
V: TRBV28
D: TRBD2
J: TRBJ2-7
size: NA

DNA: TGTGCCAGCAGCCTCATAAGGGGGGGCAATGAGCAGTTCTTC
CDR3: CASSLIRGGNEQFF
V: TRBV14
D: NA
J: TRBJ2-1
size: NA

DNA: TGTGCCAGCAGCCGGACATCGAACACCGGGGAGCTGTTTTTT
CDR3: CASSRTSNTGELFF
V: TRBV11-3
D: NA
J: TRBJ2-2
size: NA

DNA: TGCAGTGCTAGAGAGCCCCCAGCGGGAGTAAAGGAAGGGGAGCTGTTTTTT
CDR3: CSAREPPAGVKEGELFF
V: TRBV20-1
D: TRBD2
J: TRBJ2-2
size: NA

DNA: TGTGCCAGCAGCCAAGCGGCCACCAGCTCCTACAATGAGCAGTTCTTC
CDR3: CASSQAATSSYNEQFF
V: TRBV4-2
D: NA
J: TRBJ2-1
size: NA

DNA: TGCAGTGCCACAGGGTCGAGCGGGACCCAGTACTTC
CDR3: CSATGSSGTQYF
V: TRBV20-1
D: NA
J: TRBJ2-5
size: NA

DNA: TGCAGCGTTGTGGGACGGTTTACCTACGAGCAGTACTTC
CDR3: CSVVGRFTYEQYF
V: TRBV29-1
D: NA
J: TRBJ2-7
size: many

DNA: TGTGCCAGCAGCTATGCGGGGTTCGAGGAGACCCAGTACTTC
CDR3: CASSYAGFEETQYF
V: TRBV7-2
D: NA
J: TRBJ2-5
size: few

DNA: TGTGCCAGCAGTCGACGGACTAGCGGGAGGGCCAGTACAGATACGCAGTATTTT
CDR3: CASSRRTSGRASTDTQYF
V: TRBV6-2/TRBV6-3
D: TRBD2
J: TRBJ2-3
size: NA

DNA: TGTGCCAGCAGCTTCACTAGCGCTGGTACGAACACCGGGGAGCTGTTTTTT
CDR3: CASSFTSAGTNTGELFF
V: TRBV7-3
D: TRBD2
J: TRBJ2-2
size: NA

DNA: TGTGCCAGCAGCTTCGGGACAGGGGGTTTGGCCGGGGAGCTGTTTTTT
CDR3: CASSFGTGGLAGELFF
V: TRBV5-6
D: TRBD1
J: TRBJ2-2
size: NA

DNA: TGTGCCAGCAGTTTATTTTCAGGGCTCTCAGCAGATACGCAGTATTTT
CDR3: CASSLFSGLSADTQYF
V: TRBV27
D: NA
J: TRBJ2-3
size: few

DNA: TGTGCCAGCAGTACAACAGGCGCCTCTGGAAACACCATATATTTT
CDR3: CASSTTGASGNTIYF
V: TRBV12-3/TRBV12-4
D: NA
J: TRBJ1-3
size: few

DNA: TGCAGTGCTAGAGACGTCTCCCTAAACCTAGCCAAAAACATTCAGTACTTC
CDR3: CSARDVSLNLAKNIQYF
V: TRBV20-1
D: NA
J: TRBJ2-4
size: few

DNA: TGCGCCAGCAGCCAATGGTGGGGAAACAATGAGCAGTTCTTC
CDR3: CASSQWWGNNEQFF
V: TRBV5-1
D: NA
J: TRBJ2-1
size: many

DNA: TGTGCCAGCAGTGACCCGAGCGGGTGGGATAATTCACCCCTCCACTTT
CDR3: CASSDPSGWDNSPLHF
V: TRBV25-1
D: NA
J: TRBJ1-6
size: once

DNA: TGTGCCAGCAAAGGGCAAAATGCCAAAAACATTCAGTACTTC
CDR3: CASKGQNAKNIQYF
V: TRBV11-2
D: NA
J: TRBJ2-4
size: many

DNA: TGTGCCAGCAGCTTTGTCGGCCCAACCGAGCAGTTCTTC
CDR3: CASSFVGPTEQFF
V: TRBV7-9
D: NA
J: TRBJ2-1
size: few

DNA: TGTGCCTGGAGTTCCACCGGAGGGGGGACCGGGGAGCTGTTTTTT
CDR3: CAWSSTGGGTGELFF
V: TRBV30
D: NA
J: TRBJ2-2
size: NA

DNA: TGTGCCAGCAGCTTAGCGGGACCCCTAATCGGTGGCTACACCTTC
CDR3: CASSLAGPLIGGYTF
V: TRBV7-8
D: NA
J: TRBJ1-2
size: NA

DNA: TGTGCCAGCACTTTAAACCAAGAGACCCAGTACTTC
CDR3: CASTLNQETQYF
V: TRBV12-3/TRBV12-4
D: NA
J: TRBJ2-5
size: few

DNA: TGTGCCAGCAGCCCGATATGGGGGGTTAGCGGGAGCTCCTACAATGAGCAGTTCTTC
CDR3: CASSPIWGVSGSSYNEQFF
V: TRBV11-1
D: TRBD2
J: TRBJ2-1
size: few

DNA: TGCGCCAGCAAGGGACAGGGCACCTACAATGAGCAGTTCTTC
CDR3: CASKGQGTYNEQFF
V: TRBV5-1
D: TRBD1
J: TRBJ2-1
size: few

DNA: TGTGCCTGGAGTGTACGTGTCAATGAGCAGTTCTTC
CDR3: CAWSVRVNEQFF
V: TRBV30
D: NA
J: TRBJ2-1
size: few

DNA: TGTGCCAGCAGTTTTCCAGGGGGGCAATACGAGCAGTACTTC
CDR3: CASSFPGGQYEQYF
V: TRBV28
D: NA
J: TRBJ2-7
size: few

DNA: TGTGCCAGCAGGAGAATCCGGGAGCCGGGAAAACAAGAGACCCAGTACTTC
CDR3: CASRRIREPGKQETQYF
V: TRBV6-1
D: NA
J: TRBJ2-5
size: NA

DNA: TGCGCCAGCAGCCAAGATGAACCCGGGAGTAAGCCCACAGATACGCAGTATTTT
CDR3: CASSQDEPGSKPTDTQYF
V: TRBV4-3
D: NA
J: TRBJ2-3
size: NA